This is a list of T cell receptor beta chains from one sample in a study of CD4 T cells in relation to SARS-CoV-2 and coronaviruses. Their antigens are not known. The assay was immunoSEQ multiplex PCR, and TCRdb's table has in-frame clones only and misses some. The sample lists 24,000 or so clones; around 80% were seen once. The specimen was CD4+ T cells from PBMCs, cultured in vitro. The receptor source for this set is a human donor in good health. Each CDR3 is given with its conserved first and last residue.

CDR3 protein,V gene
CASSLVAGFNSPLHF,TRBV7-2
CASSLNLASRAQYF,TRBV7-2
CAWSSKSNQPQHF,TRBV30
CASGPPGGSEKLFF,TRBV16
CASSLSGQANYGYTF,TRBV6-5
CASSLVRRTDQETQYF,TRBV5-1
CASSQFQEDYGYTF,TRBV16
CASSRDRGLGTEAFF,TRBV19
CASGAYVAGGRQETQYF,TRBV5-6
CASSSSGTGRTEAFF,TRBV7-3
CASSQGAANSPLHF,TRBV3-1/TRBV3-2
CASSPQVSSYGYTF,TRBV7-2
CASSLGAGRVGTDTQYF,TRBV7-2
CASSPPGTSETQYF,TRBV18
CASRNRDSGRVTQYF,TRBV2
CASSRRTRETQYF,TRBV6-5
CASSGQVLYEQYF,TRBV6-5
CASSLGPAGAGYGYTF,TRBV27
CSVELGHLFSYEQYF,TRBV29-1
CASSEGLAVYNEQFF,TRBV6-1
CASSLVVTGGSYEQYF,TRBV7-9
CASSLWGESTEAFF,TRBV27
CASSRENTEAFF,TRBV2
CASSLGGADYGYTF,TRBV7-2
CASSSDRHYEQYF,TRBV11-2
CASSQAQGKGYEQYF,TRBV4-2
CASSSHRQGSYGYTF,TRBV19
CASSELGGAFGQYF,TRBV7-2
CASSVLGELNEQFF,TRBV9
CASSSTGDTNEKLFF,TRBV5-1
CASSLSWLGTGIYEQYF,TRBV27
CASSLGQGELFF,TRBV7-2
CASKLDRNYGYTF,TRBV2
CASSLSLTGGPSPLHF,TRBV27
CASSVRQPQHF,TRBV21-1
CASSLDRGEVQYF,TRBV11-3
CASSFGANTGELFF,TRBV27
CASSSGLNYNEQFF,TRBV11-2
CAWVSGLTDTQYF,TRBV30
CASRPEGGINQPQHF,TRBV7-9
CASSQGGGGANVLTF,TRBV7-8
CASSLAPPGRVGQPQHF,TRBV7-2
CASSKAERLVSGANVLTF,TRBV21-1
CASSLGSGGGSLTNEKLFF,TRBV7-9
CASSTSGMVYNEQFF,TRBV9
CASSLEYVRANSPLHF,TRBV5-5
CASSYGLADIASYNEQFF,TRBV6-2/TRBV6-3
CASSPGTGPLWEQYF,TRBV7-2
CASSVLAGGYEQYF,TRBV7-2
CSVNPQGSVLEAFF,TRBV29-1
CASSLDRGTGELFF,TRBV7-2
CASSLGVQETQYF,TRBV13
CASSDGVNEQFF,TRBV6-4
CASSGGSSTDTQYF,TRBV9
CASSSGVDTQYF,TRBV2